A single sample gave rise to the 4 T cell receptor beta chains below, sequenced in a study of identifying expanded T cells in peripheral blood. TCRdb keeps only in-frame clones here, not all; method: immunoSEQ multiplex PCR. The table has about 89,000 clones, more than 75% seen once. The sample was blood. These receptors originate from a person between 18 and 69 years old in good health.

V and J are TRBV4-3 and TRBJ2-2; 8 bases agree with TRBD1. The germline V gene has CDR1 LGHNA and CDR2 YSLEER. V lost 0 bases, J lost 7 bases, and 16 bases stayed unmatched. The CDR3 spans 19 residues. The CDR3 here is CASSQEAGGSPFLGGELFF. The CDR3 bases are TGCGCCAGCAGCCAAGAGGCAGGGGGCTCCCCCTTTTTGGGCGGGGAGCTGTTTTTT.

V and J are TRBV5-4 and TRBJ1-1; TRBD1 is a possible D gene (5 bases). The V end was cut by 2 bases, the J end by 11 bases, with 16 bases between. CDR1 is SGHNT and CDR2 is YYREEE in the germline V gene (reference sequence). CDR3 length: 13 residues. The DNA for the CDR3 is TGTGCCAGCAGCTTTCAGGGACGGCCGGAGGCTTTCTTT. It is translated as CASSFQGRPEAFF.

The chain uses TRBV5-8 and TRBJ2-7; D possibly corresponds to TRBD2 (5 bases). The CDR3 spans 13 residues. Germline-derived CDR1 and CDR2 are SGHTS and YDEGEE. V lost 1 base and J lost 3, with 8 bases in between. The chain's CDR3 is CASSLYGIYEQYF. In DNA, the CDR3 is TGTGCCAGCAGCTTGTACGGGATCTACGAGCAGTACTTC.

The rearrangement joins TRBV14 to TRBJ1-1, with 8 bases fitting TRBD1. After removal of 4 bases from V and 1 base from J, the junction contained 8 bases not matched to a gene. CDR1 is SGHDN and CDR2 is FVKESK in the germline V gene. CDR3 size: 16 residues. CDR3 sequence (DNA): TGTGCCAGCAGCCCACACTTAGGGACAGGGAACACTGAAGCTTTCTTT. It specifies CASSPHLGTGNTEAFF.